This TCR beta chain was identified in a study of T cell responses to AZD1222 COVID-19 vaccine. Findings of the study overall: White British ancestry dominated among donors, who included more females, and clonal diversity was possibly underestimated. It was only a handful of AZD1222 recipients who were seropositive at baseline. Spike-specific TCR breadth and depth both grew after two AZD1222 doses.

This clone was found once. Antigen unknown. CDR3 length: 14 amino acids. The trim removed 5 bases at V and 2 bases at J, leaving 2 bases unmatched. CDR1 is SQVTM, CDR2 ANQGSEA, per germline. Some clones are missing from TCRdb's copy, which holds only in-frame ones; the method was immunoSEQ multiplex PCR. The table shows roughly 99,000 clones, with 90% to 95% occurring only once. The rearrangement uses TRBV29-1 and TRBJ2-1, with 11 positions matching TRBD2. This clonotype originated in an adult in good health. The sample was peripheral blood, taken on day 0 of AZD1222 vaccination. CDR3 sequence: CSVRSGGAYNEQFF. The CDR3 DNA follows: TGCAGCGTTCGTAGCGGGGGGGCCTACAATGAGCAGTTCTTC.